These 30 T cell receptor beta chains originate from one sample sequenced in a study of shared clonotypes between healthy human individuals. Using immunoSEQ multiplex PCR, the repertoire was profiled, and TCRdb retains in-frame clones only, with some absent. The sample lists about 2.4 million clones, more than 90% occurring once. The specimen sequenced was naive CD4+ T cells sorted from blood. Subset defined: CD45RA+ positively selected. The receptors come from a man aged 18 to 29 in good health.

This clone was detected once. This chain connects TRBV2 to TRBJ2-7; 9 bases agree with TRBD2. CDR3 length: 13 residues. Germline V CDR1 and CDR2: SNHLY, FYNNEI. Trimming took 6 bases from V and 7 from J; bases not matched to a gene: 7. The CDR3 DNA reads TGTGCCAGCAGAGGGACTAGCCAGGGGGAGCAGTACTTC. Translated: CASRGTSQGEQYF.

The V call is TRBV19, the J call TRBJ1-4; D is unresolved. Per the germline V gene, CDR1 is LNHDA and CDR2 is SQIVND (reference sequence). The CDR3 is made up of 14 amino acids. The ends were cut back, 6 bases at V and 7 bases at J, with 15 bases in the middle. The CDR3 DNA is TGTGCCAGTAGACCGGGAGGCGTGGGTGAAAAACTGTTTTTT. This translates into CASRPGGVGEKLFF.

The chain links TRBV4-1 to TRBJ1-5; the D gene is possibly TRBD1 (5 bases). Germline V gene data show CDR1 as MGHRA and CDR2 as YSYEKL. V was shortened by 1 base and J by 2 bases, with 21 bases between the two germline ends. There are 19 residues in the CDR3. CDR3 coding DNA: TGCGCCAGCAGCCAAGTAGGGTTCAGGGCCGGGTGGCGCAATCAGCCCCAGCATTTT. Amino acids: CASSQVGFRAGWRNQPQHF.

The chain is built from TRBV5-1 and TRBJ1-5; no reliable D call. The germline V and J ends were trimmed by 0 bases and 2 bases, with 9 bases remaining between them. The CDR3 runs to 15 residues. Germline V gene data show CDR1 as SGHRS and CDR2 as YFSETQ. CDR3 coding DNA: TGCGCCAGCAGCTTGGAAGGGTTTGGCAATCAGCCCCAGCATTTT. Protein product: CASSLEGFGNQPQHF.

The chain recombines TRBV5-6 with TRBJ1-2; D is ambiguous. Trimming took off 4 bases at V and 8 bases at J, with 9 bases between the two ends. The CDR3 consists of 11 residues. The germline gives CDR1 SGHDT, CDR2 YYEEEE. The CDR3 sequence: CASSGQLGYTF. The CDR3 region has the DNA TGTGCCAGCAGCGGGCAGTTGGGCTACACCTTC.

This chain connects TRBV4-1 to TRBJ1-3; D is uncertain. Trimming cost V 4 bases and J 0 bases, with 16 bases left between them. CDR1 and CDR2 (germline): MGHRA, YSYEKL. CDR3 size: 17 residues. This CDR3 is CASSPLEGVYSGNTIYF. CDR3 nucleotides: TGCGCCAGCAGCCCTTTAGAGGGAGTATACTCTGGAAACACCATATATTTT.

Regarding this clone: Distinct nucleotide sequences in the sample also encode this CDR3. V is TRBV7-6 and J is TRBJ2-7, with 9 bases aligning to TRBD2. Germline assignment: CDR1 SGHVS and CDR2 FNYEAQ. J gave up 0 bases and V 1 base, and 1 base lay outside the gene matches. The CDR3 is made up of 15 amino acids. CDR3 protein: CASSLVSGSSYEQYF. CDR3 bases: TGTGCCAGCAGCTTAGTTAGCGGGAGCTCCTACGAGCAGTACTTC.

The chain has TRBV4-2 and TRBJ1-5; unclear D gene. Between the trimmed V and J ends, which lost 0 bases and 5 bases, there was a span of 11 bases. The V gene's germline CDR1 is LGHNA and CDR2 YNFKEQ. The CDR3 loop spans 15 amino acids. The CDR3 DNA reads TGTGCCAGCAGCCAAGATCGGTTGGGAGATCAGCCCCAGCATTTT. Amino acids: CASSQDRLGDQPQHF.

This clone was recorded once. The CDR3 DNA is TGTGCCATTTCGGCTAGCGGGGTGGGGGCATACAATGAGCAGTTCTTC. It specifies CAISASGVGAYNEQFF. This chain joins TRBV10-3 and TRBJ2-1, with 9 bases matching TRBD2. Trimming cost V 9 bases and J 4 bases; bases outside gene matches: 13. The germline V gene encodes CDR1 ENHRY and CDR2 SYGVKD. CDR3 length: 16 amino acids.

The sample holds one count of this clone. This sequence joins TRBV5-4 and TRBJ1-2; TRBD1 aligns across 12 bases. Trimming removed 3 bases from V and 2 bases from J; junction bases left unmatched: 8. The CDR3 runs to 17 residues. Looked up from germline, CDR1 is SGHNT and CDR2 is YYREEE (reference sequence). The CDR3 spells CASSSGRDRGPNYGYTF. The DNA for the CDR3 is TGTGCCAGCAGCTCCGGCCGGGACAGGGGGCCAAACTATGGCTACACCTTC. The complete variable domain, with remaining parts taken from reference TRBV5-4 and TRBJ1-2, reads ETGVTQSPTHLIKTRGQQVTLRCSSQSGHNTVSWYQQALGQGPQFIFQYYREEENGRGNFPPRFSGLQFPNYSSELNVNALELDDSALYLCASSSGRDRGPNYGYTFGSGTRLTVV.

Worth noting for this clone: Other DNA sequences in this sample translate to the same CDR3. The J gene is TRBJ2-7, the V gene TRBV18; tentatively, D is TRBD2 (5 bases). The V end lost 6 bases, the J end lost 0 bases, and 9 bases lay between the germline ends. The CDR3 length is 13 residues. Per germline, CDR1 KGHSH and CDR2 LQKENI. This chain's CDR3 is CASSTGNSYEQYF. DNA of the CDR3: TGTGCCAGCTCGACGGGAAACTCCTACGAGCAGTACTTC. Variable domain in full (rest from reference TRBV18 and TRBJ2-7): NAGVMQNPRHLVRRRGQEARLRCSPMKGHSHVYWYRQLPEEGLKFMVYLQKENIIDESGMPKERFSAEFPKEGPSILRIQQVVRGDSAAYFCASSTGNSYEQYFGPGTRLTVT.

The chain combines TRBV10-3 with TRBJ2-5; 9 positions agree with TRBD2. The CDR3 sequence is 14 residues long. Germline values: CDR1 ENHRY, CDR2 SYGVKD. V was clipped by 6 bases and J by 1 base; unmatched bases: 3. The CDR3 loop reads CAISGAGGQETQYF. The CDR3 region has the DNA TGTGCCATCAGCGGAGCGGGGGGCCAAGAGACCCAGTACTTC.

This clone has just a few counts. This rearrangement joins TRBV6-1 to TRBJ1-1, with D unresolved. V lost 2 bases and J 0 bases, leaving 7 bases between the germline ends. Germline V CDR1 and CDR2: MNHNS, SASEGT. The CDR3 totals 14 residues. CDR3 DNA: TGTGCCAGCAGTGAATCCCCGGTGAACACTGAAGCTTTCTTT. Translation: CASSESPVNTEAFF.

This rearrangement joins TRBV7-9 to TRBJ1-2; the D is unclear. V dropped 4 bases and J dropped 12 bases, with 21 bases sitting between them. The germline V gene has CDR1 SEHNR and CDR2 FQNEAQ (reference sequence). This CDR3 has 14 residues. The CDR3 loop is CASSSFPGTTVHTF. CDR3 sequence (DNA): TGTGCCAGCAGCTCGTTCCCCGGCACCACCGTCCACACCTTC.

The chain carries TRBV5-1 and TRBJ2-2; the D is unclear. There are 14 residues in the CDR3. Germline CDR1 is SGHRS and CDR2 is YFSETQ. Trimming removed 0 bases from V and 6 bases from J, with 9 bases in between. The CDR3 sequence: CASSLEMAAGELFF. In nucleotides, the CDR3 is TGCGCCAGCAGCTTGGAAATGGCGGCCGGGGAGCTGTTTTTT.

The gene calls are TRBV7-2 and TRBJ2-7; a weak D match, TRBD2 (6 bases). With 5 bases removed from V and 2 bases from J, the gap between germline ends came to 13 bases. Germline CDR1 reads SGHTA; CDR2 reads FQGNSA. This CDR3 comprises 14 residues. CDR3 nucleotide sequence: TGTGCCAGCAGCCGCACTACTAGCACCTACGAGCAGTACTTC. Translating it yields CASSRTTSTYEQYF.

This chain's CDR3 is CASSPGLAGGYSYNEQFF. The DNA for the CDR3 is TGTGCCAGCAGCCCGGGACTAGCGGGAGGGTACTCCTACAATGAGCAGTTCTTC. The chain uses TRBV11-2 and TRBJ2-1; 16 nucleotides line up with TRBD2. In germline, CDR1 is SGHAT, CDR2 FQNNGV. Unmatched junction bases numbered 4, after V lost 5 bases and J lost 0 bases. The CDR3 contains 18 residues.

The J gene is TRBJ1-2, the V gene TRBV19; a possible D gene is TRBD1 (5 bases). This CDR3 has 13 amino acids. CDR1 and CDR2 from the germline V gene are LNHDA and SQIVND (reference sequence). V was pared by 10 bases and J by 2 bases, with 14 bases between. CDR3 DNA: TGTGCCACCTCAGGGCGGGGGAACTATGGCTACACCTTC. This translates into CATSGRGNYGYTF.

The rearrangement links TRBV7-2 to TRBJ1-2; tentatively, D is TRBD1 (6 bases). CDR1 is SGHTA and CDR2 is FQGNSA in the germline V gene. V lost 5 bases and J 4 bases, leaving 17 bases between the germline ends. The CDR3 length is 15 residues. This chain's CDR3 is CASSPTGGAGYGYTF. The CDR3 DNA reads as TGTGCCAGCAGCCCAACGGGGGGCGCCGGCTATGGCTACACCTTC.

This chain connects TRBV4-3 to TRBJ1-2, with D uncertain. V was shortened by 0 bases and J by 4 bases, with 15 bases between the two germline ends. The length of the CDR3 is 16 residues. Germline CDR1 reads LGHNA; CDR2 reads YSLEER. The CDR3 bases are TGCGCCAGCAGCCAAGATTATAGGGAACGGACCTATGGCTACACCTTC. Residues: CASSQDYRERTYGYTF.

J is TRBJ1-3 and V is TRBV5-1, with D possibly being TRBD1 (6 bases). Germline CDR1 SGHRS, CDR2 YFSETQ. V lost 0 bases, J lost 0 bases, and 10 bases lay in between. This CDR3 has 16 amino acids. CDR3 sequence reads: CASSLGPGASGNTIYF. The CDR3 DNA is TGCGCCAGCAGCTTGGGTCCGGGGGCCTCTGGAAACACCATATATTTT.

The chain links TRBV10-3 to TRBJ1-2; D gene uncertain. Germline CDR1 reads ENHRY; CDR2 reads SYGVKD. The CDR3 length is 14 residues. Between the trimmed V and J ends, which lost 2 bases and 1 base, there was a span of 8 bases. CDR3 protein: CAISEPPDNYGYTF. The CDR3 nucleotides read TGTGCCATCAGTGAGCCCCCGGATAACTATGGCTACACCTTC.

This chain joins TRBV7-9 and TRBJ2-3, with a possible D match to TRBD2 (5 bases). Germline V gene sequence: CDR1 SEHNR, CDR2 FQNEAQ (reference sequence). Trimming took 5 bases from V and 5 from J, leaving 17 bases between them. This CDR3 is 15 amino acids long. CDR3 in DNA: TGTGCCAGCAGCCTGTCACGGCCCCGGGGAGATACGCAGTATTTT. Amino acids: CASSLSRPRGDTQYF.

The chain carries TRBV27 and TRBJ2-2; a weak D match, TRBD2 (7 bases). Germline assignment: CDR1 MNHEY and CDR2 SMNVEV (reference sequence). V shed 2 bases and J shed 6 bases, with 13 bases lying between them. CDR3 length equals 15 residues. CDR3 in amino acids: CASSLRGAGAGELFF. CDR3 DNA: TGTGCCAGCAGTTTACGGGGGGCAGGCGCCGGGGAGCTGTTTTTT.

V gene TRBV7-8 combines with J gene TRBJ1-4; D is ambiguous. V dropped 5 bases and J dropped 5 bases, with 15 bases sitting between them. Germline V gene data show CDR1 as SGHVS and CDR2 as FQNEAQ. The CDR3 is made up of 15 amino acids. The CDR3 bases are TGTGCCAGCAGCATGCCGGGAGTCTTGAATGAAAAACTGTTTTTT. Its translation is CASSMPGVLNEKLFF.

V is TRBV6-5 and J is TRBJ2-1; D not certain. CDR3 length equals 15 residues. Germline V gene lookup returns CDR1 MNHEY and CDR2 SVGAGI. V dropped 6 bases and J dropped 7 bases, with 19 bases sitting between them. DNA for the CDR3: TGTGCCAGCAGCCCCGGACGATCGCCCCGGAATGAGCAGTTCTTC. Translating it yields CASSPGRSPRNEQFF.

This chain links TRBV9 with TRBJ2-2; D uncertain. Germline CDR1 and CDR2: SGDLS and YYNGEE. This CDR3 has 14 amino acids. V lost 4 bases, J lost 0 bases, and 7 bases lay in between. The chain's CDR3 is CASSLTSNTGELFF. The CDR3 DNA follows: TGTGCCAGCAGCTTAACCTCGAACACCGGGGAGCTGTTTTTT.

The CDR3 sequence is CSVMARATQYF. In DNA, the CDR3 is TGCAGCGTTATGGCCCGGGCGACCCAGTACTTC. The rearrangement links TRBV29-1 to TRBJ2-5; no reliable D call. Trimming left V 5 bases short and J 7 bases short, with 11 bases between. CDR1 is SQVTM and CDR2 is ANQGSEA in the germline V gene. The length of the CDR3 is 11 residues. The full variable domain, its missing parts supplied by reference TRBV29-1 and TRBJ2-5, is SAVISQKPSRDICQRGTSLTIQCQVDSQVTMMFWYRQQPGQSLTLIATANQGSEATYESGFVIDKFPISRPNLTFSTLTVSNMSPEDSSIYLCSVMARATQYFGPGTRLLVL.

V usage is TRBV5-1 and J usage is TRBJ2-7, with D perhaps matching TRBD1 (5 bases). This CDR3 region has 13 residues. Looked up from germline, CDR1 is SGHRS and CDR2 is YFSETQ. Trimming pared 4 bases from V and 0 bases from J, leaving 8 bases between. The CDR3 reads CASSKQDSYEQYF. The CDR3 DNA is TGCGCCAGCAGCAAACAGGACTCCTACGAGCAGTACTTC.

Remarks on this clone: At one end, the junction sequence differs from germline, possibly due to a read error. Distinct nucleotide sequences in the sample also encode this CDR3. In nucleotides, the CDR3 is TGTGCCAGCAGCTTTGGGACAGGGTCTACGGGGGCCAATGTCCTGACTTTC. This translates into CASSFGTGSTGANVLTF. J is TRBJ2-6 and V is TRBV11-3, with 9 nucleotides matching TRBD1. The germline CDR1 and CDR2 sequences are SGHNT and YENEEA. CDR3 size: 17 residues.